The present entry profiles one T cell receptor beta chain with its context. There is no known antigen for this receptor. The input lacks base qualities; no much larger clone sits a single base away. Library generation was performed with RACE. Data came from a NextSeq 500. Library preparation attached unique molecular identifiers to individual cDNA molecules for quantitative, reproducible TCR counting. Both TCR alpha and TCR beta chains were sequenced from each blood RNA sample. The authors processed their data as follows. The median number of TCRs per sample was 85,000 to 100,000, ranging from roughly 20,000 to 700,000. V, J and CDR3 annotation of the TCR reads was carried out using the Decombinator software suite. For the PS versus PT1 abundance plots, all samples were subsampled to the same number of TCRs (28,000). TCRs were defined as expanded if absent before sensitization and observed at least eight times at the 2-week time point. TCRdb cleaned the public reads at Q25 with fastp, built clones with MiXCR and kept in-frame beta chains. Entries are consolidated by CDR3 protein sequence, retaining the most common genes and DNA. In this record, the V and J calls reflect TCRdb's handling and not the investigators' own analysis. This sample lists 360,000 or so distinct CDR3 sequences; just under 6.5% were detected once. The ten largest make up about 5.6% of the sample.

The data stem from a study of human T cells and chemical hapten exposure listed by TCRdb under 2021. About the investigation overall: For sensitization, 2% DPC in acetone was applied to a 2 cm by 2 cm area of upper inner arm skin. Blood for TCR sequencing was provided by twenty-nine alopecia patients at one to four time points (pre-sensitization, 2, 6 and 24 weeks). Patch tests used Finn chambers with 0.01% DPC on the upper back, scored after 6 days by International Contact Dermatitis Research Group standards. The mostly female patient cohort included alopecia areata with under or over 50% scalp involvement, alopecia totalis and alopecia universalis. Blood samples were taken from patients before sensitization (week 0) and at 2, 6 and about 24 weeks after DPC sensitization. Libraries were combined into a pool for sequencing, and differences in TCR yield between samples came mainly from small differences in library volumes within the pool. The study tracked peripheral blood TCR repertoire changes in vivo during primary and secondary sensitization to the hapten diphenylcyclopropenone (DPC) in alopecia patients. Weekly therapeutic DPC doses were additionally applied to the scalp of patients throughout the roughly 26-week study period.

Overall results and qualifications from the work: Patch test score was positively correlated with the number of PT1 expanded TCRs, with significance at thresholds 8, 16 and 32 but not at 4. Because every patient had alopecia, a presumed autoimmune disease, the patients' immune response might differ from that of healthy individuals. Compared with pre-sensitization or healthy control sets, expanded TCRs formed significantly more large CDR3 similarity clusters, which is consistent with antigen-driven responses. After repeated subsampling, the strength of the expansion versus patch-test correlation and the threshold at which it became significant changed. No change with DPC sensitization was found in the number of TCRs above 1 in 1000 frequency, and no evidence of global repertoire structure alterations was found.

The germline V gene sets CDR1 to MDHEN and CDR2 to SYDVKM. Unmatched junction bases come to 5, with V trimmed by 8 bases and J by 4 bases. The CDR3 goes from the cysteine to the phenylalanine over 13 residues. CDR3 DNA is the only sequence kept; it has 39 bases, read in frame from the first base. What this sample's time point label stands for: patch test 2, 6 weeks after DPC sensitization. The sample's treatment or condition label, in plain terms: therapeutic diphenylcyclopropenone sensitization with weekly scalp DPC. At each patch-test visit, blood was drawn before the patch test was applied. Eligible patients were aged 18 to 70, diagnosed with alopecia, deemed suitable for DPC therapy, and excluded if pregnant. Total RNA was extracted from unfractionated whole blood that had been collected in Tempus Blood RNA tubes.

This specimen consisted of whole blood, obtained in connection with sensitization to the hapten diphenylcyclopropenone (DPC). The origin of this receptor is a young woman with alopecia areata. Some clones in this sample may be carry-over from other donors' samples. In this chain, TRBV28 is recombined with TRBJ1-5; 7 nucleotides in the junction match TRBD1. The nucleotide sequence reads as follows: TGTGCCAGCGGCAACAGGGGAAATCAGCCCCAGCATTTT. Its product reads: CASGNRGNQPQHF.